This T cell receptor (beta chain) was recovered during a study of spatial heterogeneity in lung cancer (dated by TCRdb to between 2017 and 2020). With respect to the entire study: Samples were obtained from approximately 76 patients with early-stage, untreated non-small cell lung cancer from the lung TRACERx cohort. Follow-up PBMC samples were sequenced whenever available, and the median time to follow-up was two to three years after resection. More beta-chain than alpha-chain transcripts were consistently detected, likely reflecting higher beta-chain transcript abundance. In the raw uncorrected reads, each unique combination of TCR and UMI appeared more than ten times on average. TCR alpha and beta repertoires were quantitatively compared across multiple tumor regions, matched nontumor lung and blood in non-small cell lung cancer. Nonsynonymous mutation counts, determined by whole-exome sequencing of tumor tissue, were related to features of the TCR repertoire. At surgery, 220 tumor regions, almost 65 matched nontumor lung samples and 45 to 60 PBMC samples were TCR-sequenced for both alpha and beta chains.

The library was built by means of 5' RACE. Sequenced using a NextSeq 500. The TCR library protocol attached a unique molecular identifier to each TCR cDNA molecule to allow correction of PCR and sequencing errors. Per the authors' processing: TCR identification, UMI-based error correction and CDR3 extraction were performed with Decombinator tools. Expanded TCRs were defined as those above a frequency of 2 per 1,000, corresponding to the top 1% of the tumor frequency distribution. Rényi diversity was computed with the R vegan package after subsampling each repertoire 100 times to 5,000 TCRs. CDR3 similarity networks were constructed using string-kernel similarity of amino acid triplets, with links drawn between CDR3s whose pairwise similarity was above 0.82. TCRdb applied fastp at Q25 and MiXCR to the public reads, then kept only in-frame beta chains. Entries that share a CDR3 protein sequence are merged under the most common genes and DNA. TCRdb's processing, not the authors', yielded these V and J calls. The sample table records 35,000 to 45,000 distinct CDR3 sequences; 6% to 9.5% of these occur just once. Around a tenth of the sample is in the top ten clones.

The time point label for this specimen denotes: blood at routine non-recurrence follow-up after resection. TCR sequencing used whole RNA extracted from tumor and nontumor lung tissue, or from cryopreserved PBMC samples, without cell sorting. Only patients with enough RNA available from two or more tumor regions were chosen for TCR sequencing. This clonotype has at least ten counts. What this receptor recognizes is not known. At one boundary the junction diverges from the germline segment, which might be a read error. General study outcomes and caveats: Confirming at a functional level the hypothesis that regional TCRs recognize regional mutations was considered to require additional single-cell paired TCR alpha and beta sequencing. Only 14 to 15 patients were included in the comparisons of baseline and follow-up blood repertoires. Ubiquitous expanded tumor TCRs were found in blood more often at tumor resection than at routine follow-up.

Specimen: PBMCs, collected at follow-up. The source of this sequence is a male donor with early-stage non-small cell lung cancer.

Read as DNA, the sequence is TGCGCCAGCAGGCAAGGGACCGAGAACACTGAAGCTTTCTTT. Translation gives CASRQGTENTEAFF. The chain is encoded by TRBV4-1 joined to TRBJ1-1; possibly the D gene is TRBD1, per 5 matching bases. The CDR3 has 14 amino acids, counting the end cysteine and phenylalanine. CDR3 DNA is the only sequence kept; it has 42 bases, read in frame from the first base. The germline V gene provides CDR1 MGHRA and CDR2 YSYEKL.